The 32 T cell receptor beta chains listed next were all sequenced from one sample in a study of control samples from healthy donors and cancer patients (dated by TCRdb to about 2020). The library was made by the immunoSEQ multiplex PCR assay. TCRdb took over this immuneACCESS table, retaining in-frame rearrangements with V and J assigned. Such tables are incomplete; in checked studies, under half of the missing clones stem from an unresolved V gene, and the remainder is unexplained. The table for this sample lists about 140,000 clones; 94% of them were counted only once. The ten largest clones add up to 10% to 15% of the sample. The sample comprised blood. These receptors all come from a man in his forties in good health.

The chain has TRBV5-6 and TRBJ1-5; D is unclear. Looked up from germline, CDR1 is SGHDT and CDR2 is YYEEEE. The CDR3 extends over 14 amino acids. V was trimmed by 3 bases and J by 0 bases, leaving 7 bases between them. The CDR3 DNA reads TGTGCCAGCAGCTCGGAGGATAGCAATCAGCCCCAGCATTTT. Translation: CASSSEDSNQPQHF. The entire variable domain, with the rest obtained from reference TRBV5-6 and TRBJ1-5, is as follows: DAGVTQSPTHLIKTRGQQVTLRCSPKSGHDTVSWYQQALGQGPQFIFQYYEEEERQRGNFPDRFSGHQFPNYSSELNVNALLLGDSALYLCASSSEDSNQPQHFGDGTRLSIL.

The chain links TRBV12-1 to TRBJ1-4; the tabulated D call, TRBD1, remains unverified against the DNA. TRBV12-1 corresponds to a pseudogene. This CDR3 is 17 amino acids long. DNA of the CDR3: TGTGCCAGCAGCCTGACAGGGGGCGAAAACCCGGGGGAGAGACTGTTTTTT. It yields the protein CASSLTGGENPGERLFF.

This sequence joins TRBV27 and TRBJ1-2, with D unclear. Germline V lookup: CDR1 MNHEY, CDR2 SMNVEV (reference sequence). V was shortened by 3 bases and J by 4 bases, with 15 bases between the two germline ends. The length of the CDR3 is 15 residues. The CDR3 sequence is CASSFLGRLGYGYTF. CDR3 DNA: TGTGCCAGCAGTTTTCTGGGCAGATTAGGCTATGGCTACACCTTC.

The chain couples TRBV10-3 to TRBJ2-7; possible D gene TRBD2, 5 bases. Per the germline V gene, CDR1 is ENHRY and CDR2 is SYGVKD. V was pared by 6 bases and J by 3 bases, with 12 bases between. The CDR3 runs 13 residues. CDR3 sequence: CAISRGYSYEQYF. CDR3 DNA: TGTGCCATCAGCCGAGGGTACAGCTACGAGCAGTACTTC.

This sequence joins TRBV6-1 and TRBJ1-5, with D possibly being TRBD1 (6 bases). Germline CDR1 MNHNS, CDR2 SASEGT. There are 17 residues in the CDR3. V was clipped by 2 bases and J by 5 bases, with 19 bases between them. The CDR3, as DNA: TGTGCCAGCAGTGAACAGGGGCACCTCAACCGGGATCAGCCCCAGCATTTT. The encoded protein is CASSEQGHLNRDQPQHF.

This rearrangement joins TRBV6-1 to TRBJ1-5; 8 nucleotides align to TRBD1. CDR1 MNHNS and CDR2 SASEGT come from the germline V gene. The CDR3 spans 17 residues. The ends lost 0 bases at V and 4 bases at J; junction bases unmatched: 8. The DNA for the CDR3 is TGTGCCAGCAGTGAAGCGCGGCAGGGGGCGAGGAATCAGCCCCAGCATTTT. Its translation: CASSEARQGARNQPQHF.

The rearrangement joins TRBV27 to TRBJ1-1, with a tentative D call TRBD1 (5 bases). The V end lost 2 bases, the J end lost 1 base, and 8 bases lay between the germline ends. CDR3 size: 14 residues. Germline assignment: CDR1 MNHEY and CDR2 SMNVEV (reference sequence). As DNA, the CDR3 is TGTGCCAGCAGTTTAAAAGGGGAGAACACTGAAGCTTTCTTT. Its translation: CASSLKGENTEAFF.

This clone was counted a single time. V gene TRBV30 combines with J gene TRBJ1-2; D is uncertain. Trimming removed 5 bases from V and 8 bases from J, with 12 bases in between. This CDR3 is built from 11 residues. Germline loops: CDR1 GTSNPN, CDR2 SVGIG (reference sequence). The CDR3 region has the DNA TGTGCCTGGGAGAAGGGATCCGGCTACACCTTC. Translating it yields CAWEKGSGYTF.

The chain is built from TRBV11-2 and TRBJ1-1, with 8 nucleotides matching TRBD1. The germline gives CDR1 SGHAT, CDR2 FQNNGV. The V and J ends lost 4 bases and 5 bases, in that order; junction bases with no gene match: 9. The CDR3 loop spans 15 amino acids. The CDR3 region is CASSSVTGGYTEAFF. CDR3 coding DNA: TGTGCCAGCAGCTCTGTAACAGGGGGATATACTGAAGCTTTCTTT.

The chain joins TRBV24-1 to TRBJ1-5; no definite D call. Looked up from germline, CDR1 is KGHDR and CDR2 is SFDVKD. Deletions cut 9 bases from V and 0 bases from J, with 11 bases between. The CDR3 consists of 14 residues. The CDR3 nucleotides read TGTGCCACCGCCCGGTGGAATAGCAATCAGCCCCAGCATTTT. Amino acid sequence: CATARWNSNQPQHF.

The chain links TRBV12-2 to TRBJ1-2; TRBD1, the D gene given by the table, was not confirmed from the DNA. TRBV12-2 is a pseudogene locus. CDR3 length equals 12 residues. CDR3 region: CASRRHRRGYTF. For the CDR3, the DNA is TGTGCAAGTCGCAGACACAGGCGTGGCTACACCTTC.

The chain joins TRBV9 to TRBJ2-3; no clear D gene. Deletions cut 4 bases from V and 1 base from J, with 16 bases between. This CDR3 is 16 amino acids long. The germline gives CDR1 SGDLS, CDR2 YYNGEE. The CDR3 is CASSSSPGVGTDTQYF. CDR3 DNA sequence: TGTGCCAGCAGCTCCAGCCCAGGCGTGGGCACAGATACGCAGTATTTT. Full variable domain (remainder filled in from reference TRBV9 and TRBJ2-3): DSGVTQTPKHLITATGQRVTLRCSPRSGDLSVYWYQQSLDQGLQFLIQYYNGEERAKGNILERFSAQQFPDLHSELNLSSLELGDSALYFCASSSSPGVGTDTQYFGPGTRLTVL.

The chain's CDR3 is CAISESSRVNGYTF. CDR3 nucleotide sequence: TGTGCCATCAGTGAGTCGAGCAGGGTCAATGGCTACACCTTC. This rearrangement joins TRBV10-3 to TRBJ1-2; possibly TRBD1 for D (5 bases). The CDR3 has 14 amino acids. V gave up 0 bases and J gave up 6 bases, with 11 bases separating them. CDR1 is ENHRY and CDR2 is SYGVKD in the germline V gene.

This chain joins TRBV5-5 and TRBJ1-2; no definite D call. CDR1 SGHKS and CDR2 YYEKEE come from the germline V gene (reference sequence). Deletions cut 4 bases from V and 8 bases from J, with 21 bases between. The CDR3 sequence is 15 residues long. In DNA, the CDR3 is TGTGCCAGCAGCCCGATCTGGGGTGCCATGCGGGGCTACACCTTC. Protein sequence: CASSPIWGAMRGYTF.

The CDR3 is CASSLEAIGVSYGYTF. As DNA, the CDR3 is TGTGCCAGCAGCTTAGAAGCGATCGGCGTCTCCTATGGCTACACCTTC. The chain is built from TRBV7-2 and TRBJ1-2; D uncertain. This CDR3 has 16 residues. V was pared by 1 base and J by 4 bases, with 16 bases between. Germline V gives CDR1 SGHTA, CDR2 FQGNSA.

A few counts support this clone. The chain has TRBV28 and TRBJ2-2; D is undetermined. Germline V gene lookup returns CDR1 MDHEN and CDR2 SYDVKM. With 3 bases removed from V and 6 bases from J, the gap between germline ends came to 2 bases. The CDR3 covers 11 residues. This CDR3 reads CASSLPGELFF. Here the CDR3 DNA reads TGTGCCAGCAGTTTGCCCGGGGAGCTGTTTTTT. The variable domain in full, with the rest retrieved from reference TRBV28 and TRBJ2-2, is DVKVTQSSRYLVKRTGEKVFLECVQDMDHENMFWYRQDPGLGLRLIYFSYDVKMKEKGDIPEGYSVSREKKERFSLILESASTNQTSMYLCASSLPGELFFGEGSRLTVL.

J is TRBJ1-1 and V is TRBV28, with TRBD1 identical over 10 bases. The CDR3 is 16 residues long. J lost 1 base, V lost 6 bases, and 8 bases had no gene match. The V gene's germline CDR1 is MDHEN and CDR2 SYDVKM. The CDR3 region is CASSWDRGQGNTEAFF. Written as DNA, the CDR3 is TGTGCCAGCAGCTGGGACAGGGGTCAGGGGAACACTGAAGCTTTCTTT.

V usage is TRBV11-2 and J usage is TRBJ1-1; D not resolved. The germline V gene encodes CDR1 SGHAT and CDR2 FQNNGV. V lost 4 bases, J lost 7 bases, and 16 bases lay in between. The CDR3 loop spans 14 amino acids. As DNA, the CDR3 is TGTGCCAGCAGCTCACCTTCGTTGTGGTTTGAAGCTTTCTTT. Translated: CASSSPSLWFEAFF.

The chain joins TRBV5-6 to TRBJ2-1; perhaps TRBD2 as D (6 bases). The germline V and J ends were trimmed by 4 bases and 6 bases, with 17 bases remaining between them. CDR1 is SGHDT and CDR2 is YYEEEE in the germline V gene. This CDR3 comprises 15 residues. DNA for the CDR3: TGTGCCAGCAGCAACTCGGGACTCCCCTCCAATGAGCAGTTCTTC. Its protein product is CASSNSGLPSNEQFF.

The V gene is TRBV15, the J gene TRBJ1-4; 10 bases agree with TRBD1. The CDR3 loop spans 17 amino acids. The V and J ends lost 5 bases and 7 bases, in that order; junction bases with no gene match: 13. Germline values: CDR1 LNHNV, CDR2 YYDKDF (reference sequence). The CDR3, as DNA: TGTGCCACCAGCGGGCGAGGGACAGGGGCGGTGGGTGAAAAACTGTTTTTT. Amino acids: CATSGRGTGAVGEKLFF. The entire variable domain, with the rest obtained from reference TRBV15 and TRBJ1-4, is as follows: DAMVIQNPRYQVTQFGKPVTLSCSQTLNHNVMYWYQQKSSQAPKLLFHYYDKDFNNEADTPDNFQSRRPNTSFCFLDIRSPGLGDTAMYLCATSGRGTGAVGEKLFFGSGTQLSVL.

This clone was counted a single time. V gene TRBV15 combines with J gene TRBJ1-2; 10 positions match TRBD1. This CDR3 comprises 13 residues. CDR1 is LNHNV, CDR2 YYDKDF, per germline (reference sequence). Unmatched junction bases numbered 4, after V lost 4 bases and J lost 8 bases. CDR3 coding DNA: TGTGCCACCAGCACGGGGGACAGGGGCGGCTACACCTTC. It is translated as CATSTGDRGGYTF. The full variable domain, its missing parts supplied by reference TRBV15 and TRBJ1-2, is DAMVIQNPRYQVTQFGKPVTLSCSQTLNHNVMYWYQQKSSQAPKLLFHYYDKDFNNEADTPDNFQSRRPNTSFCFLDIRSPGLGDTAMYLCATSTGDRGGYTFGSGTRLTVV.

The chain links TRBV4-1 to TRBJ2-5; perhaps TRBD1 as D (5 bases). V was clipped by 5 bases and J by 1 base, with 11 bases between them. CDR3 length: 14 residues. Germline V CDR1 and CDR2: MGHRA, YSYEKL. The CDR3 DNA reads TGCGCCAGCAGCTCTAGACAGTCCCAAGAGACCCAGTACTTC. Translating it yields CASSSRQSQETQYF.

This clone appeared a single time. This sequence joins TRBV29-1 and TRBJ1-2, with a possible D match to TRBD1 (5 bases). The V and J ends lost 3 bases and 7 bases respectively, with 15 bases between them. The CDR3 has 13 amino acids. Germline loops: CDR1 SQVTM, CDR2 ANQGSEA. The CDR3 nucleotides are TGCAGCGTTGACAGGGAAGAGTACCTTGGCTACACCTTC. It yields the protein CSVDREEYLGYTF.

The CDR3 bases are TGTGCCAGCAGCCCCGGACAGGTGGCCGGGGAGCTGTTTTTT. Its translation is CASSPGQVAGELFF. The chain carries TRBV7-2 and TRBJ2-2, with TRBD1 identical over 7 bases. CDR3 length: 14 amino acids. The V gene's germline CDR1 is SGHTA and CDR2 FQGNSA. V shed 5 bases, J shed 6 bases, and the junction held 6 bases outside the gene matches.

This sequence joins TRBV28 and TRBJ2-5; 9 nucleotides line up with TRBD1. This CDR3 comprises 15 residues. The J segment lost 2 bases and the V segment lost 5 bases, leaving 6 bases of the junction unmatched. Germline assignment: CDR1 MDHEN and CDR2 SYDVKM. CDR3 sequence: CASSPIGTGQETQYF. Written as DNA, the CDR3 is TGTGCCAGCAGTCCCATCGGGACAGGGCAAGAGACCCAGTACTTC. The full variable domain, its missing parts supplied by reference TRBV28 and TRBJ2-5, is DVKVTQSSRYLVKRTGEKVFLECVQDMDHENMFWYRQDPGLGLRLIYFSYDVKMKEKGDIPEGYSVSREKKERFSLILESASTNQTSMYLCASSPIGTGQETQYFGPGTRLLVL.

This clone has a count of ten or more. The V gene is TRBV29-1, the J gene TRBJ2-1; D gene uncertain. The V and J ends lost 5 bases and 4 bases respectively, with 6 bases between them. Germline V gene sequence: CDR1 SQVTM, CDR2 ANQGSEA. The CDR3 spans 11 residues. The CDR3 is CSVHKYNEQFF. For the CDR3, the DNA is TGCAGCGTTCATAAGTACAATGAGCAGTTCTTC.

The CDR3 sequence is CASSPRTGENTEAFF. The CDR3 nucleotides are TGTGCCAGCTCACCACGTACAGGGGAAAACACTGAAGCTTTCTTT. This chain uses TRBV18 with TRBJ1-1; 7 bases match TRBD1. CDR1 is KGHSH, CDR2 LQKENI, per germline. This CDR3 has 15 amino acids. Trimming removed 1 base from V and 2 bases from J; junction bases left unmatched: 4.

The chain couples TRBV7-3 to TRBJ2-5; 11 bases are a match to TRBD1. Germline V gene data show CDR1 as SGHTA and CDR2 as FQGTGA. This CDR3 spans 15 amino acids. The V gene end was trimmed by 4 bases and the J gene end by 5 bases; junction bases not matched to a gene: 6. The CDR3 DNA reads as TGTGCCAGCAGCTCATCCGGGACAGGGGGGGAGACCCAGTACTTC. Its translation: CASSSSGTGGETQYF.

The chain has TRBV24-1 and TRBJ1-2; tentatively, D is TRBD1 (6 bases). V gave up 4 bases and J gave up 6 bases, with 17 bases separating them. The germline V gene has CDR1 KGHDR and CDR2 SFDVKD. The CDR3 extends over 15 amino acids. In DNA, the CDR3 is TGTGCCACCAGTGACCCTCTCACAGGGTCCCATGGCTACACCTTC. This codes for CATSDPLTGSHGYTF.

The chain joins TRBV4-1 to TRBJ2-7, with 7 bases that match TRBD1. This CDR3 contains 14 residues. V was pared by 2 bases and J by 1 base, with 2 bases of the junction left unmatched. CDR1 and CDR2 (germline): MGHRA, YSYEKL. The CDR3 here is CASSQKTGSYEQYF. The CDR3, as DNA: TGCGCCAGCAGCCAAAAGACAGGGTCCTACGAGCAGTACTTC.

The chain has TRBV6-2 or TRBV6-3 and TRBJ1-2; D might be TRBD1 (5 bases). V was clipped by 4 bases and J by 1 base, with 13 bases between them. CDR1 is MNHEY and CDR2 is SVGEGT in the germline V gene. This CDR3 has 15 amino acids. CDR3 amino acids: CASSFRSRVNYGYTF. DNA of the CDR3: TGTGCCAGCAGTTTTCGTTCCAGGGTTAACTATGGCTACACCTTC.

The V call is TRBV9, the J call TRBJ1-1; maybe TRBD1 (5 bases). CDR1 SGDLS and CDR2 YYNGEE come from the germline V gene. This CDR3 has 16 residues. V lost 3 bases and J 3 bases, leaving 18 bases between the germline ends. The CDR3 region is CASSASPAGLHTEAFF. DNA of the CDR3: TGTGCCAGCAGCGCCTCCCCGGCAGGGTTGCACACTGAAGCTTTCTTT.